Listed here is a single T cell receptor (beta chain). The data were obtained in a study of blood T cell repertoires in COVID-19. Trimming removed 4 bases from V and 4 bases from J, with 13 bases in between. CDR1 and CDR2 from the germline V gene are SEHNR and FQNEAQ (reference sequence). The CDR3 totals 14 residues. Profiling relied on immunoSEQ multiplex PCR, and the TCRdb table lists in-frame clones only, not all of them. The sample includes about 220,000 clones, about 86% of them seen just once. Participants were aged roughly 18 to 89 years from around 24 US areas. This chain joins TRBV7-9 and TRBJ1-2; D might be TRBD1 (5 bases). Source material: PBMCs or T cells enriched from blood (not recorded which). The origin of this receptor is a woman aged 45-65 years with acute COVID-19. The CDR3 bases are TGTGCCAGCAGCTCGGAGGCGGGGCGCTATGGCTACACCTTC. It yields the protein CASSSEAGRYGYTF.